The 13 T cell receptor beta chains below all came from one sample that was sequenced in a study of shared clonotypes between healthy human individuals. TCRdb keeps only in-frame clones here, not all; method: immunoSEQ multiplex PCR. The table records around 2,100,000 clones, about 95% of them present only once. CD45RO-negative, CCR7-selected cells formed the naive CD8 fraction, which excluded terminally differentiated effector memory CD45RA+ cells. The source material was naive CD8+ T cells sorted from blood. Receptors originate from a man aged 18 to 30 in good health.

Notes on this clone: Additional DNA sequences in this sample encode the identical CDR3. V gene TRBV10-2 combines with J gene TRBJ2-7; D might be TRBD2 (5 bases). V lost 3 bases, J lost 2 bases, and 8 bases lay in between. Germline CDR1 reads WSHSY; CDR2 reads SAAADI. This CDR3 is 13 amino acids long. The chain's CDR3 is CASSEGLTYEQYF. The CDR3 DNA reads TGCGCCAGCAGTGAAGGACTTACCTACGAGCAGTACTTC.

V gene TRBV7-9 combines with J gene TRBJ2-5, with D perhaps TRBD1 (6 bases). CDR1 and CDR2 (germline): SEHNR, FQNEAQ (reference sequence). The CDR3 contains 15 residues. V gave up 5 bases and J gave up 3 bases, with 16 bases separating them. CDR3 in amino acids: CASSPNYRDKETQYF. The CDR3 DNA reads TGTGCCAGCAGCCCCAACTACCGGGACAAAGAGACCCAGTACTTC. Supplemented by reference TRBV7-9 and TRBJ2-5, the full variable domain reads DTGVSQNPRHKITKRGQNVTFRCDPISEHNRLYWYRQTLGQGPEFLTYFQNEAQLEKSRLLSDRFSAERPKGSFSTLEIQRTEQGDSAMYLCASSPNYRDKETQYFGPGTRLLVL.

The CDR3 loop is CASRDAGPREETQYF. The DNA for the CDR3 is TGTGCCAGCAGGGATGCCGGGCCCAGGGAAGAGACCCAGTACTTC. This rearrangement joins TRBV6-4 to TRBJ2-5; tentatively, D is TRBD1 (5 bases). The CDR3 runs 15 residues. Looked up from germline, CDR1 is MRHNA and CDR2 is SNTAGT. The V end lost 6 bases, the J end lost 3 bases, and 17 bases lay between the germline ends.

The rearrangement uses TRBV7-9 and TRBJ1-1; unclear D gene. V was cut by 5 bases and J by 2 bases, with 12 bases left in between. This CDR3 is built from 14 residues. The germline gives CDR1 SEHNR, CDR2 FQNEAQ (reference sequence). The CDR3 region is CASSVPMGNTEAFF. In DNA, the CDR3 is TGTGCCAGCAGCGTCCCCATGGGAAACACTGAAGCTTTCTTT.

The chain is built from TRBV9 and TRBJ1-2; D gene unclear. Trimming removed 0 bases at V and 2 bases at J, with 8 bases between. This CDR3 has 14 residues. Per germline, CDR1 SGDLS and CDR2 YYNGEE. Here the CDR3 reads CASSVAGSNYGYTF. The CDR3 DNA sequence: TGTGCCAGCAGCGTAGCAGGCTCGAACTATGGCTACACCTTC.

V gene TRBV13 combines with J gene TRBJ1-1, with TRBD1 identical over 7 bases. Germline V CDR1 and CDR2: PRHDT, FYEKMQ (reference sequence). V dropped 6 bases and J dropped 4; count of bases not matched to a gene: 8. This CDR3 contains 14 residues. The CDR3 here is CASSPNTGVTEAFF. DNA of the CDR3: TGTGCCAGCAGTCCTAATACAGGGGTCACTGAAGCTTTCTTT.

In this sample, this clone turned up once. The rearrangement joins TRBV6-5 to TRBJ2-7; the D gene is possibly TRBD1 (7 bases). Germline values: CDR1 MNHEY, CDR2 SVGAGI. The CDR3 length is 14 residues. V was trimmed by 8 bases and J by 6 bases, leaving 20 bases between them. CDR3 residues: CASRVGTEGGEQYF. As DNA, the CDR3 is TGTGCCAGCCGGGTGGGGACAGAGGGAGGCGAGCAGTACTTC.

This chain links TRBV7-6 with TRBJ2-2; D gene ambiguous. This CDR3 comprises 16 residues. Per the germline V gene, CDR1 is SGHVS and CDR2 is FNYEAQ. Trimming cost V 1 base and J 3 bases, with 12 bases left between them. This CDR3 is CASSLEAGPDTGELFF. The CDR3 DNA sequence: TGTGCCAGCAGCTTAGAGGCCGGGCCGGACACCGGGGAGCTGTTTTTT.

The rearrangement joins TRBV7-8 to TRBJ2-5; 7 positions agree with TRBD1. This CDR3 spans 15 amino acids. Germline-derived CDR1 and CDR2 are SGHVS and FQNEAQ. Germline trimming cut 2 bases from V and 3 bases from J; bases unmatched to any gene: 6. The CDR3 DNA sequence: TGTGCCAGCAGCTTACCCCGGACAGGAGAAGAGACCCAGTACTTC. Protein sequence: CASSLPRTGEETQYF.

Only one count was recorded for this clone. The CDR3 spells CASSDVSGGNYGYTF. The DNA of the CDR3 is TGTGCCAGTAGTGACGTCTCGGGAGGTAACTATGGCTACACCTTC. The chain joins TRBV19 to TRBJ1-2, with D unresolved. The CDR3 consists of 15 residues. V lost 5 bases and J 1 base, leaving 14 bases between the germline ends. Germline CDR1 LNHDA, CDR2 SQIVND (reference sequence).

The chain couples TRBV13 to TRBJ2-7; the D call may be TRBD1 or TRBD2 (5 bases each). The length of the CDR3 is 14 residues. Trimming took 5 bases from V and 6 from J, leaving 17 bases between them. Germline lookup yields CDR1 PRHDT and CDR2 FYEKMQ (reference sequence). The CDR3, as DNA: TGTGCCAGCAGCCCGCCCGGGACGACTACCGAGCAGTACTTC. As protein: CASSPPGTTTEQYF.

This chain joins TRBV7-9 and TRBJ2-7; the D is unclear. Germline loops: CDR1 SEHNR, CDR2 FQNEAQ (reference sequence). The CDR3 runs 14 residues. Trimming took 5 bases from V and 5 from J, leaving 16 bases between them. CDR3 DNA: TGTGCCAGCAGCGCGACCTCGAATTCCGACGAGCAGTACTTC. Amino acid sequence: CASSATSNSDEQYF.

V and J are TRBV6-5 and TRBJ1-1; D may be TRBD1 (5 bases). There are 13 residues in the CDR3. Germline values: CDR1 MNHEY, CDR2 SVGAGI. V was trimmed by 8 bases and J by 2 bases, leaving 12 bases between them. The CDR3 region has the DNA TGTGCCAGCCAGGCAGGGATAAACACTGAAGCTTTCTTT. Translated, it gives CASQAGINTEAFF.